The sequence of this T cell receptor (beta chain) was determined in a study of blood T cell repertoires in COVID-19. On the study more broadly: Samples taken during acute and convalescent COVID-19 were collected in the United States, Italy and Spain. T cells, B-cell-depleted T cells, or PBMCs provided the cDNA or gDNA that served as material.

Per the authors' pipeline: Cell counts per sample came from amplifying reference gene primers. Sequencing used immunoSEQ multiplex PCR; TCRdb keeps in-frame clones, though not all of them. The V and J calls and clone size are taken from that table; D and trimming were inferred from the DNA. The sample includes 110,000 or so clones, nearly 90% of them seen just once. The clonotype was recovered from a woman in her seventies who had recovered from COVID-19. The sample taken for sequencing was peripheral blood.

The CDR3 sequence: CATARRLGTVNEKLFF. In DNA form, the CDR3 reads TGTGCCACCGCGCGCCGTCTTGGGACAGTTAATGAAAAACTGTTTTTT. The chain links TRBV15 to TRBJ1-4; the match to TRBD1 covers 7 bases. Germline values: CDR1 LNHNV, CDR2 YYDKDF (reference sequence). This CDR3 is 16 amino acids long. V shed 8 bases and J 4 bases; nucleotides not matched to a gene: 13.